This TCR beta chain was identified in a study of T-cell memory formation after mild COVID-19. Findings and caveats of the study: Certain responding clones were present in pre-infection memory, suggesting participation of cross-reactive memory. Proof of SARS-CoV-2 specificity was absent for the second-wave clones that crested on day 37.

CDR3 length: 15 amino acids. V lost 4 bases and J lost 3; bases outside the gene matches: 5. Germline assignment: CDR1 SGHVS and CDR2 FQNEAQ. TCRdb ran MiXCR on the 5' RACE reads and lists one entry per CDR3 protein. Altogether about 200,000 distinct CDR3 sequences are present, approximately 16% being singletons, with the ten largest covering 2% to 2.5%. This clonotype was seen more than once but under ten times. Its cognate antigen is unknown. The receptor's source is an adult woman who had mild COVID-19 (a few samples of this study predate the infection). Cell type and time point are not known. The sequencing sample was made of PBMCs or a T cell subset sorted from them (not recorded which). V is TRBV7-8 and J is TRBJ2-1; 8 positions match TRBD1. DNA for the CDR3: TGTGCCAGCAGCTCAGGACAGGGTTTCTACAATGAGCAGTTCTTC. Protein: CASSSGQGFYNEQFF.